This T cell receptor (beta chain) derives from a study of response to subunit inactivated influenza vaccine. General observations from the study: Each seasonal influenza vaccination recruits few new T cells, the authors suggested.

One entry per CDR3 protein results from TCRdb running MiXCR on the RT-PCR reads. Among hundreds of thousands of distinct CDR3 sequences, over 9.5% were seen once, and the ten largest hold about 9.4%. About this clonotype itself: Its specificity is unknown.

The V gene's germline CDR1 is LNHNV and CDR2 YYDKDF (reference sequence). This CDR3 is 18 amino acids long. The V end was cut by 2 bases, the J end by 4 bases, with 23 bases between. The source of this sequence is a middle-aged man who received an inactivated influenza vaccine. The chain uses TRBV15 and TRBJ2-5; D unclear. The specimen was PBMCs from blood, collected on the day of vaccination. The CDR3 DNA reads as TGTGCCACCAGCAGATCGGATTTTTCCCGGGCCATGGGAGAGACCCAGTACTTC. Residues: CATSRSDFSRAMGETQYF.